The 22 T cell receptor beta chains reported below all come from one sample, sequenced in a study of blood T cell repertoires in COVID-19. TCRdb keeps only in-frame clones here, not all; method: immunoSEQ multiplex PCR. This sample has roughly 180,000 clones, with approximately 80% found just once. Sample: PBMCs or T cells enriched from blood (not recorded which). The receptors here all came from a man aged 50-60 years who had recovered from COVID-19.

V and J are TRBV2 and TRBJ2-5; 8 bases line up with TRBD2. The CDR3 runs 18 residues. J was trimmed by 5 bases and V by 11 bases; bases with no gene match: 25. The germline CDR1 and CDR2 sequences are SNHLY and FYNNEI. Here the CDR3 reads CAAGGPTGGVGIRETQYF. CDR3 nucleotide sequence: TGTGCCGCGGGAGGCCCCACGGGAGGCGTTGGTATTAGGGAGACCCAGTACTTC.

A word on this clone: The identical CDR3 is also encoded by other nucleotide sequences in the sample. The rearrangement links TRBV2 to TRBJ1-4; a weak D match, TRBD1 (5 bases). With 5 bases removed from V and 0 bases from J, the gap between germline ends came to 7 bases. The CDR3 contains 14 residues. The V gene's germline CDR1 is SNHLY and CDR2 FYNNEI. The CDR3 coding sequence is TGTGCCAGCAGTCTGGGGCCAACTAATGAAAAACTGTTTTTT. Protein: CASSLGPTNEKLFF.

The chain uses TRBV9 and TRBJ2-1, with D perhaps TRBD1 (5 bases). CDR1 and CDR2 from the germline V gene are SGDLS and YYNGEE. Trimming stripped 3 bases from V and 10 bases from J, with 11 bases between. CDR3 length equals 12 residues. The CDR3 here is CASSAPPGEQFF. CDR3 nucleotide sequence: TGTGCCAGCAGCGCCCCCCCAGGGGAGCAGTTCTTC.

The CDR3 loop reads CASSTGFSTEAFF. Written as DNA, the CDR3 is TGTGCCAGTTCGACAGGGTTTAGTACTGAAGCTTTCTTT. The chain couples TRBV12-3 or TRBV12-4 to TRBJ1-1, with TRBD1 identical over 7 bases. V lost 9 bases and J lost 5; bases outside the gene matches: 9. There are 13 residues in the CDR3.

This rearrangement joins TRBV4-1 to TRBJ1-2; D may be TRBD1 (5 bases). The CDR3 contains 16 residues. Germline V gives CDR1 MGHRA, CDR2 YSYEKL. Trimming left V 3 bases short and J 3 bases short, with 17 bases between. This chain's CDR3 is CASSQHRGRADYGYTF. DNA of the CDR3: TGCGCCAGCAGCCAGCATCGCGGCAGGGCCGACTATGGCTACACCTTC.

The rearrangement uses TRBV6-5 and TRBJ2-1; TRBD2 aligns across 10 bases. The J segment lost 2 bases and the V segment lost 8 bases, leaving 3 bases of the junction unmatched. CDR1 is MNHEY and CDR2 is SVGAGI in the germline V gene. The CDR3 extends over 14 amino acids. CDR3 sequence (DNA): TGTGCCAGCCAAGGACTAGCGGCCTACAATGAGCAGTTCTTC. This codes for CASQGLAAYNEQFF.

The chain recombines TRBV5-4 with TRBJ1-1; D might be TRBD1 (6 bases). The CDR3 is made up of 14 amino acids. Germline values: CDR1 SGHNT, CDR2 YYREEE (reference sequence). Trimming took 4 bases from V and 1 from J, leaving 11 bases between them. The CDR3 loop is CASSLQGGNTEAFF. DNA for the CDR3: TGTGCCAGCAGCCTACAAGGGGGGAACACTGAAGCTTTCTTT.

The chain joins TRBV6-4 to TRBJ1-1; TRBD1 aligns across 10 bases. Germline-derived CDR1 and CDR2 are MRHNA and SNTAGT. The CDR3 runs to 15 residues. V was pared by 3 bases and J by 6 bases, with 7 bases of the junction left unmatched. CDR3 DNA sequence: TGTGCCAGCAGTGAATCCGGGACAGGGGCTTCTGAAGCTTTCTTT. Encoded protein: CASSESGTGASEAFF.

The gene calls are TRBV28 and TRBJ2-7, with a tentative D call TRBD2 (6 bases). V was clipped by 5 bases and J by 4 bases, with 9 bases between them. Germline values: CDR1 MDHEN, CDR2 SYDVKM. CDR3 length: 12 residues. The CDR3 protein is CASSKLAYEQYF. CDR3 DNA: TGTGCCAGCAGTAAACTAGCATACGAGCAGTACTTC.

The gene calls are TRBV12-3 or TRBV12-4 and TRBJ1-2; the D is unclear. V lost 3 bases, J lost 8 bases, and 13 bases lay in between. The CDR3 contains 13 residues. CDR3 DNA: TGTGCCAGCAGTTTGAACCAACTACGGGGCTACACCTTC. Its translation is CASSLNQLRGYTF.

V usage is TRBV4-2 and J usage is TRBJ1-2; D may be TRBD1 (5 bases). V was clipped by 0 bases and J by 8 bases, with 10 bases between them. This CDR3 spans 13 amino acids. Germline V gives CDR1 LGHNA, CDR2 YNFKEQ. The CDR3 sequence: CASSQDLRQGYTF. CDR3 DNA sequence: TGTGCCAGCAGCCAAGATCTGAGACAGGGCTACACCTTC.

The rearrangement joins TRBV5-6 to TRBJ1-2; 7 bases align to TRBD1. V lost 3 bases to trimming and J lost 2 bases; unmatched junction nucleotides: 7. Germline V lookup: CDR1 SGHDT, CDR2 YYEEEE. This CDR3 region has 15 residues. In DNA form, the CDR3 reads TGTGCCAGCAGCTCTGACAGGGTGGGCAACTATGGCTACACCTTC. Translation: CASSSDRVGNYGYTF. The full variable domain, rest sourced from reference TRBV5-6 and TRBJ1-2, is DAGVTQSPTHLIKTRGQQVTLRCSPKSGHDTVSWYQQALGQGPQFIFQYYEEEERQRGNFPDRFSGHQFPNYSSELNVNALLLGDSALYLCASSSDRVGNYGYTFGSGTRLTVV.

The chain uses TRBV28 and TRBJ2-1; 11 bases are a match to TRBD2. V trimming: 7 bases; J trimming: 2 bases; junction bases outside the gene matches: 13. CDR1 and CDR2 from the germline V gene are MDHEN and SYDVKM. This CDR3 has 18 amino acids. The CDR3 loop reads CASTVLAGVVGPYNEQFF. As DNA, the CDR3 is TGTGCCAGCACCGTACTAGCGGGAGTAGTTGGGCCCTACAATGAGCAGTTCTTC.

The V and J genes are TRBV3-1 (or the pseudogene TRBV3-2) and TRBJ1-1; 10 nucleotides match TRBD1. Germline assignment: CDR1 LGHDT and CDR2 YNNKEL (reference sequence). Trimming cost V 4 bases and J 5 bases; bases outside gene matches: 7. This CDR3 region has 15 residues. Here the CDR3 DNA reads TGTGCCAGCAGCCCCTCGGACAGGGGGAGGACTGAAGCTTTCTTT. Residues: CASSPSDRGRTEAFF.

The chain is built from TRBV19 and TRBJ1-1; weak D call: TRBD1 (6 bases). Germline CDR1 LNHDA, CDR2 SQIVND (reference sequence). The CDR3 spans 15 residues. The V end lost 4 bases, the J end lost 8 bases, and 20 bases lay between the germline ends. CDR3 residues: CASSRLQGLSGEAFF. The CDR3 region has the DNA TGTGCCAGTAGTAGGTTACAGGGCCTCTCGGGGGAAGCTTTCTTT.

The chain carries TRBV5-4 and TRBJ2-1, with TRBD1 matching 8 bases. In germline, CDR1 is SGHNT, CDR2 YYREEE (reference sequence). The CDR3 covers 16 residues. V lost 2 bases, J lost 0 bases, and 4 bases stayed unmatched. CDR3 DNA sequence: TGTGCCAGCAGCTTCGCAGGGGGCGTCTCCTACAATGAGCAGTTCTTC. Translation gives CASSFAGGVSYNEQFF.

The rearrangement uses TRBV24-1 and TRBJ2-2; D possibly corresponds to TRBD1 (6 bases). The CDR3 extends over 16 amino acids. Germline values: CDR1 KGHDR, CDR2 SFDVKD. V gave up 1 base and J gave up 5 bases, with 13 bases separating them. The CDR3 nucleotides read TGTGCCACCAGTGATTTAGGGGGATTGGGAACCGGGGAGCTGTTTTTT. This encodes CATSDLGGLGTGELFF.

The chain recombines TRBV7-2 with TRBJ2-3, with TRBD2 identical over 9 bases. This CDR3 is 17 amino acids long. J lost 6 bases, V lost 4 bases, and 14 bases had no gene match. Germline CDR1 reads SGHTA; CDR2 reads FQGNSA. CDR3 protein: CASSSPGGGGRGDTQYF. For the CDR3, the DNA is TGTGCCAGCAGCTCCCCCGGGGGGGGCGGGAGGGGCGATACGCAGTATTTT.

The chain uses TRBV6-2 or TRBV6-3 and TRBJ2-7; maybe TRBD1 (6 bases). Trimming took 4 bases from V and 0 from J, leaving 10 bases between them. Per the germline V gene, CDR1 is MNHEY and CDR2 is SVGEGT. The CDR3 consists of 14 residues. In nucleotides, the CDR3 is TGTGCCAGCAGTTCTTTGACAGGCTCCTACGAGCAGTACTTC. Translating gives CASSSLTGSYEQYF.

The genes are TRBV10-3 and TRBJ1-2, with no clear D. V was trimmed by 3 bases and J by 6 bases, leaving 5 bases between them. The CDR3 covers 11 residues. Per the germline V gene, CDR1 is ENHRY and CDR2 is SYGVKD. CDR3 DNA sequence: TGTGCCATCAGTGACGGGGATGGCTACACCTTC. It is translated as CAISDGDGYTF.

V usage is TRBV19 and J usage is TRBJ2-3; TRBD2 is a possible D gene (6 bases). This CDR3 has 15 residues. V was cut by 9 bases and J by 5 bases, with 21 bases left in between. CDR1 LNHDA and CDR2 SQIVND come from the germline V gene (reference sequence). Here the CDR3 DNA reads TGTGCCAGGAGAGTGAACGGGAGTGCCGTAGATACGCAGTATTTT. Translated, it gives CARRVNGSAVDTQYF.

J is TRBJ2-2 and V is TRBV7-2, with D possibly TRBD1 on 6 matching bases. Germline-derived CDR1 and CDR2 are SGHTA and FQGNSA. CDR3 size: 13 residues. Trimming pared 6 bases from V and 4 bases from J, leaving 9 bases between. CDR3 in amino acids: CASRTGATGELFF. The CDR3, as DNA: TGTGCCAGCAGGACAGGAGCCACCGGGGAGCTGTTTTTT.